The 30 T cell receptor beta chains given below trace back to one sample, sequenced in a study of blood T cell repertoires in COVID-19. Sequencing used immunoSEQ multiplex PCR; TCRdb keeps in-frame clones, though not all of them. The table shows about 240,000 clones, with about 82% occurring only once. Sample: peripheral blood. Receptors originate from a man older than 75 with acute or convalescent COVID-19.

In DNA form, the CDR3 reads TGTGCCAGCAGCCCAAGACAGCCACAAGAGACCCAGTACTTC. It codes for CASSPRQPQETQYF. The chain combines TRBV7-2 with TRBJ2-5; TRBD1 is a possible D gene (5 bases). CDR1 is SGHTA and CDR2 is FQGNSA in the germline V gene. This CDR3 comprises 14 residues. V lost 5 bases and J lost 2, with 12 bases in between.

CDR3 in DNA: TGCGCCAGCAGCTTGGGAGCAGGGGCTGGAAACACCATATATTTT. Translation gives CASSLGAGAGNTIYF. V gene TRBV5-1 combines with J gene TRBJ1-3; the D gene is possibly TRBD1 (6 bases). CDR3 length equals 15 residues. CDR1 and CDR2 from the germline V gene are SGHRS and YFSETQ. Trimming cost V 0 bases and J 2 bases, with 9 bases left between them.

The CDR3, as DNA: TGTGCCAGCACCCCCGGGACAGAAAAAGAGACCCAGTACTTC. Amino acids: CASTPGTEKETQYF. The J gene is TRBJ2-5, the V gene TRBV6-5, with 7 bases that match TRBD1. There are 14 residues in the CDR3. CDR1 is MNHEY, CDR2 SVGAGI, per germline. The V and J ends lost 7 bases and 3 bases, in that order; junction bases with no gene match: 8.

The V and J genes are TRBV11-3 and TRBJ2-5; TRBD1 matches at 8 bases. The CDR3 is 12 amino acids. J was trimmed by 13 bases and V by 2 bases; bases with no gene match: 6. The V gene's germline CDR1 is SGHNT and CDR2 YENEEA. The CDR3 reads CASSLPGTGPYF. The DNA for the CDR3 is TGTGCCAGCAGCTTACCCGGGACAGGTCCGTACTTC. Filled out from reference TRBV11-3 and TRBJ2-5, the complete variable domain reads EAGVVQSPRYKIIEKKQPVAFWCNPISGHNTLYWYLQNLGQGPELLIRYENEEAVDDSQLPKDRFSAERLKGVDSTLKIQPAELGDSAVYLCASSLPGTGPYFGPGTRLLVL.

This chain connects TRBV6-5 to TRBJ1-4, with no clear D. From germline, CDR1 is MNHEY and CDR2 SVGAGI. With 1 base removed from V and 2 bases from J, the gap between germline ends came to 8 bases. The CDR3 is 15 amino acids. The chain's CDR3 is CASSYFGPTNEKLFF. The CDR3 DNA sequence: TGTGCCAGCAGTTACTTTGGGCCGACTAATGAAAAACTGTTTTTT.

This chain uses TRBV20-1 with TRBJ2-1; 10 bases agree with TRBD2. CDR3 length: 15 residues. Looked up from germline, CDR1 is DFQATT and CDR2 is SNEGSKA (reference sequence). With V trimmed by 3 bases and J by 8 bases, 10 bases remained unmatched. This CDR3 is CSASVRSGRGDEQFF. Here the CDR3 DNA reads TGCAGTGCTAGTGTCCGGAGCGGGAGGGGGGATGAGCAGTTCTTC.

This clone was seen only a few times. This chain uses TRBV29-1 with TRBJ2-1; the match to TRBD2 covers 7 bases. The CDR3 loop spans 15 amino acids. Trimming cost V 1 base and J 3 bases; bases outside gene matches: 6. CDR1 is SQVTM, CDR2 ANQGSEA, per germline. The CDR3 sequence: CSVEGTGGGYNEQFF. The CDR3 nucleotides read TGCAGCGTTGAAGGAACGGGCGGGGGCTACAATGAGCAGTTCTTC.

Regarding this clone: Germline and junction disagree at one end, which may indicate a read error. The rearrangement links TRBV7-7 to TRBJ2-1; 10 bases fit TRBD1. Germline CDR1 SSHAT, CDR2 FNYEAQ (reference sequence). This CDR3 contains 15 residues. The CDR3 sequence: CASSLTGTGDNEQFF. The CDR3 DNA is TGTGCTAGCAGCTTGACGGGGACAGGGGACAATGAGCAGTTCTTC.

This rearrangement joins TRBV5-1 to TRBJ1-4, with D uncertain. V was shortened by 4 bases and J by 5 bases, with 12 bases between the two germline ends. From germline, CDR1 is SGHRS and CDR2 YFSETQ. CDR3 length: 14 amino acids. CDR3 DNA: TGCGCCAGCAGCCAGCAGGCCTTAAATGAAAAACTGTTTTTT. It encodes CASSQQALNEKLFF.

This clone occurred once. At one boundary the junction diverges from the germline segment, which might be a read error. The chain's CDR3 is CSVKDSDTEAFF. CDR3 nucleotides: TGCAGCGTTAAAGACTCCGACACTGAAGCTTTCTTT. The rearrangement uses TRBV29-1 and TRBJ1-1; D is uncertain. Germline CDR1 SQVTM, CDR2 ANQGSEA. The CDR3 totals 12 residues.

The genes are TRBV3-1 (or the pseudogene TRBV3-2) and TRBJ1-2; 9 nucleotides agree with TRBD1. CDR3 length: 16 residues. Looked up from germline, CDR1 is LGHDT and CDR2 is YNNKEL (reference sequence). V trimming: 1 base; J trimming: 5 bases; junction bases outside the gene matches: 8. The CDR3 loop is CASSQGLRTGDYGYTF. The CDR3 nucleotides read TGTGCCAGCAGCCAAGGTCTCAGGACAGGGGATTATGGCTACACCTTC.

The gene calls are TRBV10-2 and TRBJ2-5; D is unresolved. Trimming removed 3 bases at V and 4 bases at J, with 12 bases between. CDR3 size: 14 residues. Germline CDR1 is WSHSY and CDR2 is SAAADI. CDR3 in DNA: TGCGCCAGCAGTGAAAACATTGGCAGAGAGACCCAGTACTTC. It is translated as CASSENIGRETQYF.

The DNA for the CDR3 is TGCGCCAGCAGCCTCACTAATTTGAAGGCAGGGGGCTCTCAGCCCCAGCATTTT. It yields the protein CASSLTNLKAGGSQPQHF. The J gene is TRBJ1-5, the V gene TRBV4-1; the match to TRBD1 covers 8 bases. Germline trimming cut 4 bases from V and 6 bases from J; bases unmatched to any gene: 17. CDR3 length equals 18 residues. Germline lookup yields CDR1 MGHRA and CDR2 YSYEKL.

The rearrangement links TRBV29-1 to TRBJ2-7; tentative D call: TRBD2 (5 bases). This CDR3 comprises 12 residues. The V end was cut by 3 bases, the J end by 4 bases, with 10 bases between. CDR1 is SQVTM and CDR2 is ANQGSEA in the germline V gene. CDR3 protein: CSVEVSGYEQYF. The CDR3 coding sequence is TGCAGCGTTGAGGTATCGGGATACGAGCAGTACTTC.

CDR3 DNA: TGTGCCAGCAGTGATACAGGGGGCCTTGGGAGGGCGTTCTTC. This translates into CASSDTGGLGRAFF. The chain links TRBV6-1 to TRBJ2-1; 9 bases are a match to TRBD1. This CDR3 has 14 residues. Unmatched junction bases numbered 12, after V lost 3 bases and J lost 15 bases. From germline, CDR1 is MNHNS and CDR2 SASEGT.

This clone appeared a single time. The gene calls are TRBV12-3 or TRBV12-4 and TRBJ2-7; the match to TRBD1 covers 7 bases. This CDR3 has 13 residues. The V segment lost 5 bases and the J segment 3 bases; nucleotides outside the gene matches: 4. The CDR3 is CASSKTGSYEQYF. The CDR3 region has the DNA TGTGCCAGCAGTAAGACAGGGAGCTACGAGCAGTACTTC.

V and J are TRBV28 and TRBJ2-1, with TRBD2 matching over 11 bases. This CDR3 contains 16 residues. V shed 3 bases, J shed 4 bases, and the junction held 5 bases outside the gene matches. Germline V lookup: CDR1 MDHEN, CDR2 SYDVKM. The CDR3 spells CASSFSSGGRYNEQFF. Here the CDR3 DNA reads TGTGCCAGCAGTTTCTCTAGCGGGGGGCGATACAATGAGCAGTTCTTC.

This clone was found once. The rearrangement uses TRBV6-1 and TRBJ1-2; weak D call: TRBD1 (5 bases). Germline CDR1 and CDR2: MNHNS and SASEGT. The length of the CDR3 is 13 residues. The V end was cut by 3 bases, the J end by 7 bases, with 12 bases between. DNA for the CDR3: TGTGCCAGCAGTGACAGGGTGGCGTCTGGCTACACCTTC. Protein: CASSDRVASGYTF.

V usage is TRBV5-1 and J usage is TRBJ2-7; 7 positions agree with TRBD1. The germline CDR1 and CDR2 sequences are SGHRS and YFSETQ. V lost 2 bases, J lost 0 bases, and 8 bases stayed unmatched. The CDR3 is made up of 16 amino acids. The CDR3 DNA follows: TGCGCCAGCAGCTTAACGACAGGGCAGTTCTCCTACGAGCAGTACTTC. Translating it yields CASSLTTGQFSYEQYF.

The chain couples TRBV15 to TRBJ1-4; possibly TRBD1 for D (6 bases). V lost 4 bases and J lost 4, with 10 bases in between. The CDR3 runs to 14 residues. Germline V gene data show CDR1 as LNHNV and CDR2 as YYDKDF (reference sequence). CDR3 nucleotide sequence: TGTGCCACCAGCAATGGACAGTATAATGAAAAACTGTTTTTT. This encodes CATSNGQYNEKLFF.

In DNA, the CDR3 is TGCGCCAGCAGCCGTGGGGCGAACACTGAAGCTTTCTTT. The encoded protein is CASSRGANTEAFF. The chain combines TRBV4-3 with TRBJ1-1; perhaps TRBD1 as D (5 bases). From germline, CDR1 is LGHNA and CDR2 YSLEER. The length of the CDR3 is 13 residues. V lost 4 bases and J lost 1, with 7 bases in between.

CDR3 region: CASSQVAANEKLFF. The CDR3 region has the DNA TGTGCCAGCAGCCAAGTCGCAGCTAATGAAAAACTGTTTTTT. The rearrangement joins TRBV14 to TRBJ1-4, with D unclear. The length of the CDR3 is 14 residues. CDR1 and CDR2 (germline): SGHDN, FVKESK. V lost 1 base and J lost 3, with 6 bases in between. Based on the CDR3 plus reference TRBV14 and TRBJ1-4, the full variable domain is EAGVTQFPSHSVIEKGQTVTLRCDPISGHDNLYWYRRVMGKEIKFLLHFVKESKQDESGMPNNRFLAERTGGTYSTLKVQPAELEDSGVYFCASSQVAANEKLFFGSGTQLSVL.

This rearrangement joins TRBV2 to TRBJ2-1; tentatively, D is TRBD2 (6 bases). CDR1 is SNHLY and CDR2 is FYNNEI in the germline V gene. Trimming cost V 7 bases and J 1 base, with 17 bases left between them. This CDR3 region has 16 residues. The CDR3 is CASTREAGRSYNEQFF. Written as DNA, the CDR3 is TGTGCCAGCACTAGAGAGGCGGGACGGTCCTACAATGAGCAGTTCTTC.

CDR3 sequence (DNA): TGTGCCAGCAGTAGACAGGTGGGCTCCTACGAGCAGTACTTC. Residues: CASSRQVGSYEQYF. The chain combines TRBV6-2 or TRBV6-3 with TRBJ2-7, with D possibly matching TRBD1 (6 bases). The CDR3 contains 14 residues. V lost 5 bases and J lost 0, with 11 bases in between. The germline CDR1 and CDR2 sequences are MNHEY and SVGEGT.

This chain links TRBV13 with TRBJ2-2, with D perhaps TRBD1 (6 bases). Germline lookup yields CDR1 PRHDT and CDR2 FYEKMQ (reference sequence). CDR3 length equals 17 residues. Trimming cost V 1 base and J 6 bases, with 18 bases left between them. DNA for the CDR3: TGTGCCAGCAGCTTAGAAGGTTTACAGGGAAGAGCCGGGGAGCTGTTTTTT. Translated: CASSLEGLQGRAGELFF.

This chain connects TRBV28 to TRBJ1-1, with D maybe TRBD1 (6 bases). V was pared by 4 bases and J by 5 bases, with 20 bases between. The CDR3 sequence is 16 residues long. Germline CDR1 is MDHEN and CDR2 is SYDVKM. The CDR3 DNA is TGTGCCAGCAGTTCGATATCCTCGGTCAGGGGTACTGAAGCTTTCTTT. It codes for CASSSISSVRGTEAFF.

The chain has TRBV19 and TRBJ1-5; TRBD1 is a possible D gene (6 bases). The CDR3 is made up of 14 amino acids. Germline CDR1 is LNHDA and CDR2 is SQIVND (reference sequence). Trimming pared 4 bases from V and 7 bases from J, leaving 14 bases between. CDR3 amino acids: CASSTGRGNQPQHF. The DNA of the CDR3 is TGTGCCAGTAGTACTGGGAGGGGGAACCAGCCCCAGCATTTT.

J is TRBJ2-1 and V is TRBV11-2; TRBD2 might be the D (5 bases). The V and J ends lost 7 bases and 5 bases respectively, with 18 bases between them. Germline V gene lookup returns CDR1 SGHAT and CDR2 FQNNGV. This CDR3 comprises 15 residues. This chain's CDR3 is CASTSGVALNNEQFF. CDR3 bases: TGTGCCAGCACCTCCGGGGTAGCGCTTAACAATGAGCAGTTCTTC. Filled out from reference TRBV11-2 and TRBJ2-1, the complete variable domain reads EAGVAQSPRYKIIEKRQSVAFWCNPISGHATLYWYQQILGQGPKLLIQFQNNGVVDDSQLPKDRFSAERLKGVDSTLKIQPAKLEDSAVYLCASTSGVALNNEQFFGPGTRLTVL.

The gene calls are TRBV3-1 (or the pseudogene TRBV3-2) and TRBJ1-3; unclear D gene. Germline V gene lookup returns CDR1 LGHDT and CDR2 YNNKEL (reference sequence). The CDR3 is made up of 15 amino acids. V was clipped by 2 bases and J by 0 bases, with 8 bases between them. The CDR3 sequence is CASSQSALSGNTIYF. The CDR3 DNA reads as TGTGCCAGCAGCCAAAGCGCTCTCTCTGGAAACACCATATATTTT.

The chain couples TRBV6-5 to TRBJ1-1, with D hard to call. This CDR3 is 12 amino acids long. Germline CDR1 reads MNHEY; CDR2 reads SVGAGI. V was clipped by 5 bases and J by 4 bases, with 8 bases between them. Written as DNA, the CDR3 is TGTGCCAGCAGTCCCGGGATCACTGAAGCTTTCTTT. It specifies CASSPGITEAFF.